The rows below give T cell receptor beta chains drawn from one sample of a study of shared clonotypes between healthy human individuals. This table comes from immunoSEQ multiplex PCR, and its TCRdb copy is limited to in-frame clones, with some not included. The data show about 590,000 clones, over 95% seen once. Sequenced: naive CD8+ T cells sorted from blood. The receptor set was obtained from a woman in her twenties or thirties in good health. Each CDR3 is given with its conserved first and last residue. The D gene is left open where the match is weak. Rows give clone size only sometimes, using once, few, many, or a class for an expanded clone.

j_gene | d_gene | v_gene | abundance | CDR3nt | CDR3aa
TRBJ2-5 | NA | TRBV2 | few | TGTGCCACATACAGGGATCAGGAGACCCAGTACTTC | CATYRDQETQYF
TRBJ1-1 | NA | TRBV27 | NA | TGTGCCAGCCACCCCGGTGGCAGCCTGGGGACTGAAGCTTTCTTT | CASHPGGSLGTEAFF
TRBJ2-2 | NA | TRBV30 | NA | TGTGCCTGGAGTGTACATGGGCACGGGGAGCTGTTTTTT | CAWSVHGHGELFF
TRBJ2-7 | NA | TRBV29-1 | NA | TGCAGCGCCCAGGACAGCTACGAGCAGTACTTC | CSAQDSYEQYF
TRBJ2-3 | NA | TRBV5-4 | NA | TGTGCCAGCCGGCCTCGTGGCAGCACAGATACGCAGTATTTT | CASRPRGSTDTQYF
TRBJ2-7 | TRBD2 | TRBV19 | NA | TGTGCCAGTAGTTTCGGACTAGCGGGGGCCGCCTACGAGCAGTACTTC | CASSFGLAGAAYEQYF
TRBJ2-7 | NA | TRBV7-9 | NA | TGTGCCAGCAGCTCCAAGGACAGCTACGAGCAGTACTTC | CASSSKDSYEQYF
TRBJ2-1 | TRBD2 | TRBV19 | NA | TGTGCCAGTAATGGACTAGCGGGCTACAATGAGCAGTTCTTC | CASNGLAGYNEQFF
TRBJ2-7 | NA | TRBV20-1 | NA | TGCAGTGCCACGGCCCTCTACGAGCAGTACTTC | CSATALYEQYF
TRBJ1-5 | NA | TRBV19 | NA | TGTGCCAGTAGTATCTCTCCTTATAGCAATCAGCCCCAGCATTTT | CASSISPYSNQPQHF
TRBJ1-5 | NA | TRBV5-4 | NA | TGTGCCAGCAGCGATCCTACTTTCGGCGCCCCCTCGGGTCAGCCCCAGCATTTT | CASSDPTFGAPSGQPQHF
TRBJ1-1 | NA | TRBV7-9 | NA | TGTGCCAGCAGCATCATGAGCCCGGGACATGAAGCTTTCTTT | CASSIMSPGHEAFF
TRBJ2-7 | TRBD2 | TRBV29-1 | NA | TGCAGCGTTCTATTGGCGGGAGTGGCCTACGAGCAGTACTTC | CSVLLAGVAYEQYF
TRBJ1-5 | NA | TRBV27 | NA | TGTGCCAGCAGTAGTGATAGCAATCAGCCCCAGCATTTT | CASSSDSNQPQHF
TRBJ2-1 | TRBD2 | TRBV28 | NA | TGTGCCAGCAGCCGGGACTATCAACACAATGAGCAGTTCTTC | CASSRDYQHNEQFF
TRBJ1-5 | NA | TRBV19 | NA | TGTGCCAGTAGGGGAGGCTGGCAGCCCCAGCATTTT | CASRGGWQPQHF
TRBJ2-1 | NA | TRBV6-5 | NA | TGTGCCAGCAGGGCGCAGGCCTCCTACAATGAGCAGTTCTTC | CASRAQASYNEQFF
TRBJ1-5 | NA | TRBV5-8 | NA | TGTGCCAGCAGCTTGTTGGGTCCTCTAGGGCCCCAGCATTTT | CASSLLGPLGPQHF
TRBJ2-7 | TRBD1 | TRBV7-9 | NA | TGTGCCAGCAGCACCGGACAGGGGGCGATCGACGAGCAGTACTTC | CASSTGQGAIDEQYF
TRBJ2-1 | TRBD2 | TRBV6-4 | NA | TGTGCCAGTGCTAGCGGGATCGCCTACAATGAGCAGTTCTTC | CASASGIAYNEQFF
TRBJ1-4 | TRBD1 | TRBV13 | NA | TGTGCCAGCAGTCAACAGGGGAGCGTTGAAAAACTGTTTTTT | CASSQQGSVEKLFF
TRBJ2-1 | TRBD1 | TRBV28 | NA | TGTGCCAGCTCGAGTCCGAAGGACAGGGGCGATGAGCAGTTCTTC | CASSSPKDRGDEQFF
TRBJ2-2 | NA | TRBV28 | NA | TGTGCCAGCAGTTTACCCCCCCGGGCAGCGCTGGACACCGGGGAGCTGTTTTTT | CASSLPPRAALDTGELFF
TRBJ2-3 | NA | TRBV2 | NA | TGTGCCAGCATGGGGCGGAGCCTCACAGATACGCAGTATTTT | CASMGRSLTDTQYF
TRBJ2-7 | TRBD1 | TRBV6-5 | NA | TGTGCCAGCAGTCCGACAGGGTACTCCTACGAGCAGTACTTC | CASSPTGYSYEQYF
TRBJ2-7 | NA | TRBV19 | NA | TGTGCCAGTAGTATAGCTGTCTCCTACGAGCAGTACTTC | CASSIAVSYEQYF
TRBJ1-5 | NA | TRBV7-9 | once | TGTGCCAGCAGCTTAGAAGCTCAGCCCCAGCATTTT | CASSLEAQPQHF
TRBJ2-7 | TRBD1 | TRBV5-8 | NA | TGTGCCAGCAGACCGGGACAGGTCATTTCCTACGAGCAGTACTTC | CASRPGQVISYEQYF
TRBJ2-7 | TRBD1 | TRBV7-2 | NA | TGTGCCAGCAGCCCGCGAGACAGGGAATCCTACGAGCAGTACTTC | CASSPRDRESYEQYF
TRBJ1-1 | TRBD1 | TRBV5-1 | NA | TGCGCCAGCAGCCAGACAGGGGGCCTTGAAGCTTTCTTT | CASSQTGGLEAFF
TRBJ1-2 | NA | TRBV14 | NA | TGTGCCAGCAGCCTGACCCTTAACTATGGCTACACCTTC | CASSLTLNYGYTF
TRBJ2-7 | NA | TRBV28 | once | TGTGCCAGCAGTTTAAGTTATGGCACTACCTACGAGCAGTACTTC | CASSLSYGTTYEQYF
TRBJ1-4 | NA | TRBV5-5 | NA | TGTGCCAGCAGCTTGGAAGCGGGTGAAAAACTGTTTTTT | CASSLEAGEKLFF
TRBJ2-1 | NA | TRBV19 | NA | TGTGCCAGTAGCCTGGCTTACAATGAGCAGTTCTTC | CASSLAYNEQFF
TRBJ1-1 | TRBD1 | TRBV6-5 | NA | TGTGCCAGCAGTCCGAACAGGGGGATGACTGAAGCTTTCTTT | CASSPNRGMTEAFF
TRBJ2-1 | NA | TRBV4-2 | NA | TGTGCCAGCAGCTCCAGGACCGGACTCGACAATGAGCAGTTCTTC | CASSSRTGLDNEQFF
TRBJ2-7 | NA | TRBV7-9 | NA | TGTGCCAGCAGCCCCGACCAAGGCGGCTACGAGCAGTACTTC | CASSPDQGGYEQYF
TRBJ2-7 | NA | TRBV7-6 | NA | TGTGCCAGCAGCTTATCGTCGGACTTTACGAGCTCCTACGAGCAGTACTTC | CASSLSSDFTSSYEQYF
TRBJ2-5 | NA | TRBV7-9 | NA | TGTGCCAGCAGCCCCGACGGTGAGGCCCAGTACTTC | CASSPDGEAQYF
TRBJ2-1 | NA | TRBV7-3 | NA | TGTGCCAGCAGCTTCGTTCTTTCCTCCTACAATGAGCAGTTCTTC | CASSFVLSSYNEQFF
TRBJ2-1 | NA | TRBV19 | NA | TGTGCCAGTACGGACCGATACAATGAGCAGTTCTTC | CASTDRYNEQFF
TRBJ1-5 | NA | TRBV27 | NA | TGTGCCAGCAGTTTTTCAGGGAATTTCAATCAGCCCCAGCATTTT | CASSFSGNFNQPQHF
TRBJ1-1 | NA | TRBV29-1 | NA | TGCAGCGTTGAATTCGGGGAGACTGAAGCTTTCTTT | CSVEFGETEAFF
TRBJ1-4 | NA | TRBV7-9 | NA | TGTGCCAGCAGCTTAATTGCGAGTGAAAAACTGTTTTTT | CASSLIASEKLFF
TRBJ2-1 | NA | TRBV30 | NA | TGTGCCTGGAGTGTTTCTGGGTCGAATGAGCAGTTCTTC | CAWSVSGSNEQFF
TRBJ2-2 | TRBD2 | TRBV2 | NA | TGTGCCAGCAGTGACCCGCTAGCGGGAGGCACCGGGGAGCTGTTTTTT | CASSDPLAGGTGELFF
TRBJ2-1 | NA | TRBV11-2 | NA | TGTGCCAGCAGGGCGCTGGGGGACAATGAGCAGTTCTTC | CASRALGDNEQFF
TRBJ2-3 | NA | TRBV27 | NA | TGTGCCAGCAGTTCGATTGACACAGATACGCAGTATTTT | CASSSIDTDTQYF
TRBJ1-2 | NA | TRBV6-6 | NA | TGTGCCAGCAGGACAGGACAGTACTATGGCTACACCTTC | CASRTGQYYGYTF